The 12 T cell receptor beta chains listed next were all sequenced from one sample in a study of control samples from healthy donors and cancer patients. Assay used: immunoSEQ multiplex PCR; TCRdb lists only in-frame clones, some missing. Of 70,000 or so clones in the sample, about 87% are singletons; the top ten hold 25% to 30%. Sequencing input: blood. These receptors all come from a man aged 50-59 years in good health.

The V and J genes are TRBV5-4 and TRBJ1-1; unclear D gene. This CDR3 is 14 amino acids long. Germline CDR1 is SGHNT and CDR2 is YYREEE (reference sequence). V was shortened by 4 bases and J by 2 bases, with 12 bases between the two germline ends. This CDR3 reads CASSVTGKNTEAFF. The CDR3 bases are TGTGCCAGCAGCGTAACCGGGAAAAACACTGAAGCTTTCTTT.

The chain uses TRBV7-2 and TRBJ2-3, with 10 nucleotides matching TRBD2. CDR1 is SGHTA and CDR2 is FQGNSA in the germline V gene. The CDR3 has 18 amino acids. Trimming cost V 6 bases and J 3 bases; bases outside gene matches: 15. The DNA of the CDR3 is TGTGCCAGCAGGAAGGGAAAGGGACTAGCGAGGGAAACAGATACGCAGTATTTT. This sequence encodes CASRKGKGLARETDTQYF.

The chain uses TRBV19 and TRBJ2-1; TRBD2 agrees at 11 bases. The CDR3 is 15 amino acids. The junction had 6 bases not matched to a gene; V was cut back by 3 bases and J by 8 bases. The germline CDR1 and CDR2 sequences are LNHDA and SQIVND (reference sequence). The CDR3 coding sequence is TGTGCCAGTAGTATCGGTAGCGGGGGGGCCGATGAGCAGTTCTTC. Translating it yields CASSIGSGGADEQFF.

V usage is TRBV7-4 and J usage is TRBJ1-1, with TRBD1 matching 7 bases. With V trimmed by 2 bases and J by 2 bases, 8 bases remained unmatched. Germline V gene data show CDR1 as SGHVT and CDR2 as SQSDAQ. CDR3 length: 16 amino acids. DNA for the CDR3: TGTGCCAGCAGCTTAAGACAGGGTTGGAAAAACACTGAAGCTTTCTTT. It encodes CASSLRQGWKNTEAFF.

V gene TRBV7-8 combines with J gene TRBJ1-5; the D is unclear. Looked up from germline, CDR1 is SGHVS and CDR2 is FQNEAQ. The V end was cut by 1 base, the J end by 1 base, with 11 bases between. CDR3 length: 16 residues. The CDR3 DNA reads as TGTGCCAGCAGCTTAGTCGGAGCTGAGAGCAATCAGCCCCAGCATTTT. Translation: CASSLVGAESNQPQHF.

This sequence joins TRBV4-2 and TRBJ1-2; no firm D call. Germline CDR1 is LGHNA and CDR2 is YNFKEQ. Trimming left V 0 bases short and J 4 bases short, with 15 bases between. The length of the CDR3 is 16 residues. The CDR3 DNA reads as TGTGCCAGCAGCCAAGATAGGAGGACGGCGGGCTATGGCTACACCTTC. It is translated as CASSQDRRTAGYGYTF.

The J gene is TRBJ2-7, the V gene TRBV28, with D perhaps TRBD2 (6 bases). Germline CDR1 reads MDHEN; CDR2 reads SYDVKM. The CDR3 loop spans 12 amino acids. Trimming removed 9 bases from V and 5 bases from J, with 14 bases in between. In nucleotides, the CDR3 is TGTGCCAGTGTTGGCGGGATCCACGAGCAGTACTTC. Translated: CASVGGIHEQYF.

V is TRBV30 and J is TRBJ2-5; tentative D call: TRBD1 (5 bases). V was clipped by 2 bases and J by 3 bases, with 7 bases between them. CDR1 GTSNPN and CDR2 SVGIG come from the germline V gene (reference sequence). The CDR3 loop spans 12 amino acids. The chain's CDR3 is CAWSQGEETQYF. CDR3 DNA sequence: TGTGCCTGGAGTCAAGGGGAAGAGACCCAGTACTTC.

The chain recombines TRBV19 with TRBJ2-7; 8 positions agree with TRBD2. The CDR3 runs 14 residues. Germline trimming cut 8 bases from V and 0 bases from J; bases unmatched to any gene: 6. Germline loops: CDR1 LNHDA, CDR2 SQIVND (reference sequence). The CDR3 region is CASRPGGSSYEQYF. The CDR3 DNA reads TGTGCCAGTCGACCGGGGGGGAGCTCCTACGAGCAGTACTTC.

This clone was recorded only once. The chain has TRBV29-1 and TRBJ1-1; 8 nucleotides agree with TRBD1. CDR1 SQVTM and CDR2 ANQGSEA come from the germline V gene. Unmatched junction bases numbered 8, after V lost 2 bases and J lost 6 bases. This CDR3 comprises 14 residues. CDR3 sequence (DNA): TGCAGCGTTGAACTCCAGGGGGCGAGACCTGAAGCTTTCTTT. This translates into CSVELQGARPEAFF.

V is TRBV11-1 and J is TRBJ2-4; D may correspond to TRBD1 or TRBD2 (6 bases each). CDR3 length: 15 amino acids. The V and J ends lost 1 base and 8 bases respectively, with 15 bases between them. The germline gives CDR1 SGHAT, CDR2 FQDESV (reference sequence). CDR3 in amino acids: CASSLEWGADYIQYF. The CDR3 nucleotides are TGTGCCAGCAGCTTAGAATGGGGGGCTGATTACATTCAGTACTTC.

The chain joins TRBV27 to TRBJ1-6; the match to TRBD1 covers 10 bases. The germline CDR1 and CDR2 sequences are MNHEY and SMNVEV (reference sequence). The J segment lost 8 bases and the V segment lost 6 bases, leaving 10 bases of the junction unmatched. The CDR3 runs 16 residues. CDR3 bases: TGTGCCAGCAGCATCCCGTCCGGGACAGGGGATTCACCCCTCCACTTT. Encoded protein: CASSIPSGTGDSPLHF.